These 31 T cell receptor beta chains originate from one sample sequenced in a study of chemoradiotherapy in HPV16-positive cancers. Measured with immunoSEQ multiplex PCR; TCRdb has only the in-frame clones, and not every one. Among some 7,400 clones listed, roughly 80% were seen once. Material: tumor tissue, obtained from a patient who underwent chemoradiotherapy. These receptors all come from a human donor with HPV-associated anogenital cancer.

V gene TRBV28 combines with J gene TRBJ2-7, with 7 bases that match TRBD1. From germline, CDR1 is MDHEN and CDR2 SYDVKM. V lost 1 base, J lost 3 bases, and 6 bases stayed unmatched. The CDR3 covers 15 residues. The CDR3 DNA follows: TGTGCCAGCAGTTTATTGGGGACAGTTATCTACGAGCAGTACTTC. Amino acid sequence: CASSLLGTVIYEQYF.

The V gene is TRBV30, the J gene TRBJ1-4; D is perhaps TRBD1 (6 bases). Trimming stripped 2 bases from V and 0 bases from J, with 16 bases between. Germline V lookup: CDR1 GTSNPN, CDR2 SVGIG (reference sequence). The CDR3 has 17 residues. CDR3 residues: CAWSPTGLWSTNEKLFF. The CDR3 DNA sequence: TGTGCCTGGAGTCCAACAGGGTTATGGTCAACTAATGAAAAACTGTTTTTT.

This chain connects TRBV5-4 to TRBJ2-7; D remains ambiguous. The CDR3 sequence is 16 residues long. The germline V and J ends were trimmed by 3 bases and 3 bases, with 19 bases remaining between them. The germline V gene encodes CDR1 SGHNT and CDR2 YYREEE (reference sequence). CDR3 protein: CASSSSLAAGFYEQYF. The CDR3 nucleotides are TGTGCCAGCAGCTCTTCATTAGCAGCCGGCTTCTACGAGCAGTACTTC.

This chain joins TRBV7-2 and TRBJ2-1; D is perhaps TRBD1 (6 bases). The CDR3 runs to 15 residues. With 0 bases removed from V and 3 bases from J, the gap between germline ends came to 9 bases. From germline, CDR1 is SGHTA and CDR2 FQGNSA. In nucleotides, the CDR3 is TGTGCCAGCAGCTTAGCGGGGGCCGACTACAATGAGCAGTTCTTC. Amino acid sequence: CASSLAGADYNEQFF.

This clone came up a few times. V usage is TRBV2 and J usage is TRBJ2-1, with 8 bases identical to TRBD2. The V gene's germline CDR1 is SNHLY and CDR2 FYNNEI. There are 17 residues in the CDR3. With V trimmed by 6 bases and J by 3 bases, 13 bases remained unmatched. The CDR3: CASSLRGGSGVYNEQFF. In nucleotides, the CDR3 is TGTGCCAGCAGCCTACGGGGGGGTAGCGGGGTCTACAATGAGCAGTTCTTC. The full variable domain, rest sourced from reference TRBV2 and TRBJ2-1, is EPEVTQTPSHQVTQMGQEVILRCVPISNHLYFYWYRQILGQKVEFLVSFYNNEISEKSEIFDDQFSVERPDGSNFTLKIRSTKLEDSAMYFCASSLRGGSGVYNEQFFGPGTRLTVL.

The chain links TRBV28 to TRBJ2-5, with D possibly TRBD2 on 6 matching bases. Trimming stripped 3 bases from V and 3 bases from J, with 17 bases between. The CDR3 is 16 amino acids. Germline V lookup: CDR1 MDHEN, CDR2 SYDVKM. This CDR3 is CASSFGGVGNEETQYF. Here the CDR3 DNA reads TGTGCCAGCAGTTTCGGCGGGGTGGGGAATGAAGAGACCCAGTACTTC.

This chain joins TRBV9 and TRBJ1-1; 8 nucleotides line up with TRBD1. In germline, CDR1 is SGDLS, CDR2 YYNGEE. There are 14 residues in the CDR3. V shed 2 bases and J 1 base; nucleotides not matched to a gene: 1. DNA for the CDR3: TGTGCCAGCAGCGTGGGGACAGGGAACACTGAAGCTTTCTTT. Protein: CASSVGTGNTEAFF.

This clone was seen only once. The V call is TRBV2, the J call TRBJ1-1; D gene ambiguous. Between the trimmed V and J ends, which lost 6 bases and 1 base, there was a span of 12 bases. This CDR3 contains 14 residues. Germline V gene data show CDR1 as SNHLY and CDR2 as FYNNEI. The DNA of the CDR3 is TGTGCCAGCAGCCAGACGGGGTGGAACACTGAAGCTTTCTTT. It codes for CASSQTGWNTEAFF. Full variable domain (rest looked up from reference TRBV2 and TRBJ1-1): EPEVTQTPSHQVTQMGQEVILRCVPISNHLYFYWYRQILGQKVEFLVSFYNNEISEKSEIFDDQFSVERPDGSNFTLKIRSTKLEDSAMYFCASSQTGWNTEAFFGQGTRLTVV.

For this clone: One end of the junction does not line up with germline, which may come from a read error. The gene calls are TRBV29-1 and TRBJ1-2; the D gene is possibly TRBD1 (6 bases). The CDR3 consists of 12 residues. The germline CDR1 and CDR2 sequences are SQVTM and ANQGSEA. CDR3 sequence: CSSSRTDYGYTF. CDR3 nucleotides: TGCAGCTCCTCAAGGACAGACTACGGCTACACCTTC.

V usage is TRBV6-1 and J usage is TRBJ2-5; 9 bases are a match to TRBD2. Germline CDR1 reads MNHNS; CDR2 reads SASEGT. The CDR3 is made up of 14 amino acids. V was clipped by 7 bases and J by 10 bases; unmatched bases: 13. The CDR3: CASKVAGALRGQYF. The CDR3 region has the DNA TGTGCCAGCAAAGTAGCGGGGGCCCTTAGGGGCCAGTACTTC.

The rearrangement links TRBV9 to TRBJ2-3; no firm D call. The length of the CDR3 is 13 residues. Germline-derived CDR1 and CDR2 are SGDLS and YYNGEE. V lost 3 bases, J lost 6 bases, and 11 bases lay in between. The CDR3 sequence is CASSAQRPDTQYF. DNA of the CDR3: TGTGCCAGCAGCGCTCAAAGGCCCGATACGCAGTATTTT. Supplemented by reference TRBV9 and TRBJ2-3, the full variable domain reads DSGVTQTPKHLITATGQRVTLRCSPRSGDLSVYWYQQSLDQGLQFLIQYYNGEERAKGNILERFSAQQFPDLHSELNLSSLELGDSALYFCASSAQRPDTQYFGPGTRLTVL.

The gene calls are TRBV5-1 and TRBJ1-3, with D unresolved. V was clipped by 2 bases and J by 7 bases, with 7 bases between them. Germline CDR1 reads SGHRS; CDR2 reads YFSETQ. The CDR3 covers 12 residues. CDR3 in amino acids: CASSFEGNTIYF. CDR3 sequence (DNA): TGCGCCAGCAGCTTTGAAGGGAACACCATATATTTT.

The chain couples TRBV7-9 to TRBJ2-7, with 15 bases identical to TRBD2. The germline CDR1 and CDR2 sequences are SEHNR and FQNEAQ (reference sequence). V shed 7 bases, J shed 3 bases, and the junction held 13 bases outside the gene matches. The CDR3 length is 18 residues. The DNA for the CDR3 is TGTGCCAGCACCCCGACACCGGGACTAGCGGGGGGCCACTACGAGCAGTACTTC. It specifies CASTPTPGLAGGHYEQYF. Together with reference TRBV7-9 and TRBJ2-7, the CDR3 gives the full variable domain: DTGVSQNPRHKITKRGQNVTFRCDPISEHNRLYWYRQTLGQGPEFLTYFQNEAQLEKSRLLSDRFSAERPKGSFSTLEIQRTEQGDSAMYLCASTPTPGLAGGHYEQYFGPGTRLTVT.

The chain combines TRBV2 with TRBJ1-5; D unresolved. Per germline, CDR1 SNHLY and CDR2 FYNNEI. The CDR3 totals 14 residues. Trimming pared 4 bases from V and 0 bases from J, leaving 7 bases between. CDR3 bases: TGTGCCAGCAGTGCAGGTCATAGCAATCAGCCCCAGCATTTT. It encodes CASSAGHSNQPQHF.

The chain couples TRBV7-6 to TRBJ2-1; D not certain. CDR3 length: 13 residues. Per germline, CDR1 SGHVS and CDR2 FNYEAQ. V lost 0 bases to trimming and J lost 7 bases, with 7 bases between them. The CDR3 DNA sequence: TGTGCCAGCAGCTTAGCGGGGTCAAATGAGCAGTTCTTC. This translates into CASSLAGSNEQFF.

The chain combines TRBV27 with TRBJ2-4, with D possibly matching TRBD1 (8 bases). This CDR3 has 16 amino acids. Germline lookup yields CDR1 MNHEY and CDR2 SMNVEV (reference sequence). Trimming cost V 7 bases and J 2 bases, with 18 bases left between them. Here the CDR3 DNA reads TGTGCCAGCACAACCTACAGGGGGGGGTCCAAAAACATTCAGTACTTC. It yields the protein CASTTYRGGSKNIQYF.

The sample holds a few counts of this clone. The chain is built from TRBV27 and TRBJ1-6; D ambiguous. The length of the CDR3 is 15 residues. Germline CDR1 is MNHEY and CDR2 is SMNVEV (reference sequence). Trimming stripped 1 base from V and 8 bases from J, with 12 bases between. Here the CDR3 reads CASSLYPSGDSPLHF. CDR3 nucleotides: TGTGCCAGCAGTTTATACCCCTCGGGAGATTCACCCCTCCACTTT.

This chain links TRBV10-2 with TRBJ1-1; 8 bases match TRBD1. Germline-derived CDR1 and CDR2 are WSHSY and SAAADI. This CDR3 region has 14 residues. V shed 4 bases and J 5 bases; nucleotides not matched to a gene: 6. The CDR3 DNA reads TGCGCCAGCAGTGCGCAGGGGGCTCTTACTGAAGCTTTCTTT. It codes for CASSAQGALTEAFF.

The table lists this clone with a few counts. The rearrangement uses TRBV19 and TRBJ1-4, with 9 positions matching TRBD1. Per the germline V gene, CDR1 is LNHDA and CDR2 is SQIVND (reference sequence). The CDR3 totals 11 residues. Germline trimming cut 6 bases from V and 12 bases from J; bases unmatched to any gene: 2. The CDR3 DNA reads TGTGCCAGTAGCTGGACAGGGGAACTGTTTTTT. Protein sequence: CASSWTGELFF.

The CDR3 loop is CASRPGQSTGELFF. CDR3 coding DNA: TGTGCCAGCAGGCCGGGACAGTCCACCGGGGAGCTGTTTTTT. The chain has TRBV28 and TRBJ2-2, with 7 bases identical to TRBD1. Looked up from germline, CDR1 is MDHEN and CDR2 is SYDVKM. The CDR3 runs 14 residues. The V gene end was trimmed by 6 bases and the J gene end by 4 bases; junction bases not matched to a gene: 5.

The rearrangement links TRBV18 to TRBJ2-3; 8 nucleotides match TRBD2. Per germline, CDR1 KGHSH and CDR2 LQKENI. This CDR3 has 16 residues. V shed 3 bases, J shed 1 base, and the junction held 6 bases outside the gene matches. The CDR3 DNA reads TGTGCCAGCTCACCGGGACTAGTCGGGGGCACAGATACGCAGTATTTT. Protein sequence: CASSPGLVGGTDTQYF.

Only a few counts were recorded for this clone. The rearrangement joins TRBV19 to TRBJ2-1; TRBD2 matches 15 bases. CDR1 is LNHDA and CDR2 is SQIVND in the germline V gene (reference sequence). The CDR3 runs 16 residues. With 5 bases clipped from V and 6 bases from J, the junction kept 5 bases outside the gene matches. Here the CDR3 DNA reads TGTGCCAGTAGTCCAGGGGGACTAGCGGGGGGCAATGAGCAGTTCTTC. Its protein is CASSPGGLAGGNEQFF. Using reference TRBV19 and TRBJ2-1 for the parts outside the CDR3, the full variable domain is DGGITQSPKYLFRKEGQNVTLSCEQNLNHDAMYWYRQDPGQGLRLIYYSQIVNDFQKGDIAEGYSVSREKKESFPLTVTSAQKNPTAFYLCASSPGGLAGGNEQFFGPGTRLTVL.

The J gene is TRBJ2-1, the V gene TRBV4-3; 11 bases line up with TRBD2. With V trimmed by 7 bases and J by 8 bases, 19 bases remained unmatched. From germline, CDR1 is LGHNA and CDR2 YSLEER. There are 18 residues in the CDR3. CDR3 residues: CASKKDRASGGLVYEQFF. CDR3 nucleotide sequence: TGCGCCAGCAAGAAAGACAGGGCTAGCGGGGGGTTGGTTTATGAGCAGTTCTTC.

This chain joins TRBV6-1 and TRBJ1-5, with TRBD1 identical over 8 bases. Germline values: CDR1 MNHNS, CDR2 SASEGT. The CDR3 is 15 residues long. Germline trimming cut 6 bases from V and 5 bases from J; bases unmatched to any gene: 9. The CDR3 DNA sequence: TGTGCCAGCAGGGAAAGAGACAGGGGACATCAGCCCCAGCATTTT. As protein: CASRERDRGHQPQHF.

This chain links TRBV4-3 with TRBJ1-6; D not resolved. V lost 4 bases and J lost 7, with 11 bases in between. The germline gives CDR1 LGHNA, CDR2 YSLEER. The CDR3 has 14 residues. DNA for the CDR3: TGCGCCAGCAGCCGAGGAGGGCTGAATTCACCCCTCCACTTT. It is translated as CASSRGGLNSPLHF.

The chain uses TRBV5-4 and TRBJ1-2, with D possibly being TRBD1 (5 bases). Trimming cost V 7 bases and J 5 bases, with 12 bases left between them. The CDR3 length is 12 residues. Per germline, CDR1 SGHNT and CDR2 YYREEE (reference sequence). CDR3 sequence: CASRYGGYGYTF. For the CDR3, the DNA is TGTGCCAGCCGTTATGGGGGGTATGGCTACACCTTC.

The chain links TRBV11-2 to TRBJ1-3; 7 nucleotides align to TRBD1. V lost 6 bases and J lost 0; bases outside the gene matches: 5. This CDR3 contains 15 residues. CDR1 is SGHAT and CDR2 is FQNNGV in the germline V gene. CDR3 DNA sequence: TGTGCCAGCAGTTACGGGACAGCCTCTGGAAACACCATATATTTT. This translates into CASSYGTASGNTIYF.

This clone was counted only a few times. The chain is built from TRBV28 and TRBJ1-6, with D perhaps TRBD1 (5 bases). This CDR3 has 13 residues. Looked up from germline, CDR1 is MDHEN and CDR2 is SYDVKM. Trimming took 10 bases from V and 6 from J, leaving 13 bases between them. The CDR3 here is CATSPGLNSPLHF. In nucleotides, the CDR3 is TGTGCCACATCTCCGGGGCTTAATTCACCCCTCCACTTT. The full variable domain, completed using reference TRBV28 and TRBJ1-6, is DVKVTQSSRYLVKRTGEKVFLECVQDMDHENMFWYRQDPGLGLRLIYFSYDVKMKEKGDIPEGYSVSREKKERFSLILESASTNQTSMYLCATSPGLNSPLHFGNGTRLTVT.

The chain recombines TRBV6-1 with TRBJ1-5; unclear D gene. CDR3 length: 11 residues. CDR1 and CDR2 from the germline V gene are MNHNS and SASEGT. The germline V and J ends were trimmed by 1 base and 11 bases, with 6 bases remaining between them. CDR3 DNA: TGTGCCAGCAGTGAAGACGTGTCCCAGCATTTT. It codes for CASSEDVSQHF.

Only a few counts were recorded for this clone. The rearrangement uses TRBV19 and TRBJ1-4, with D possibly matching TRBD1 (6 bases). This CDR3 contains 15 residues. From germline, CDR1 is LNHDA and CDR2 SQIVND (reference sequence). Trimming shortened V by 9 bases and J by 4 bases, and 18 bases separated the two germline ends. The CDR3 loop is CASTSGTRSNEKLFF. In DNA, the CDR3 is TGTGCCAGCACTAGTGGGACACGGAGTAATGAAAAACTGTTTTTT. The variable domain in full, completed from reference TRBV19 and TRBJ1-4, reads DGGITQSPKYLFRKEGQNVTLSCEQNLNHDAMYWYRQDPGQGLRLIYYSQIVNDFQKGDIAEGYSVSREKKESFPLTVTSAQKNPTAFYLCASTSGTRSNEKLFFGSGTQLSVL.

This clone appeared a single time. The chain combines TRBV6-5 with TRBJ2-1, with 8 bases matching TRBD2. V lost 6 bases, J lost 7 bases, and 8 bases stayed unmatched. The CDR3 spans 14 residues. The V gene's germline CDR1 is MNHEY and CDR2 SVGAGI. The CDR3 nucleotides read TGTGCCAGCAGGGCGGGGGGTCATGTGAATGAGCAGTTCTTC. Residues: CASRAGGHVNEQFF.